This T cell receptor beta chain came from a study of blood T cell repertoires in COVID-19. In the study overall: The United States, Italy and Spain provided the acute and convalescent COVID-19 samples. Sample material is recorded as cDNA or gDNA derived from T cells, B-cell-depleted T cells, or PBMCs.

The germline V gene has CDR1 SGDLS and CDR2 YYNGEE. Unmatched junction bases numbered 10, after V lost 4 bases and J lost 5 bases. The CDR3 runs to 15 residues. Original processing notes: Nucleated cell counts were estimated from reference gene primer amplification. Produced via immunoSEQ multiplex PCR; TCRdb's table is partial and in-frame only. That table supplies the V and J calls and clone size; D and trimming were determined from the DNA. The table has about 160,000 clones, approximately 88% seen once. Sequencing was performed on peripheral blood. This TCR was sampled from a woman aged 80 or over with active or convalescent COVID-19. The rearrangement joins TRBV9 to TRBJ1-1, with 8 bases identical to TRBD1. As DNA, the CDR3 is TGTGCCAGCAGCAGTAGGTCGGGGACAGGAACTGAAGCTTTCTTT. As protein: CASSSRSGTGTEAFF.